These 12 T cell receptor beta chains share one sample of origin, sequenced in a study of cytomegalovirus exposure and HLA in healthy donors. The PCR contained 60 Vbeta and 13 Jbeta primers. Generated by immunoSEQ multiplex PCR, the TCRdb table keeps only in-frame clones and is missing some. In the table there are fewer than 140,000 clones, about 64% of which are singletons. Input material: PBMCs. These receptors were collected from a female donor in good health and CMV-seronegative.

This clone showed up just once. This chain connects TRBV9 to TRBJ2-1; a weak D match, TRBD2 (6 bases). CDR1 and CDR2 (germline): SGDLS, YYNGEE. The CDR3 length is 15 residues. V lost 4 bases and J lost 6, with 17 bases in between. CDR3 sequence: CASSPQEGYVNEQFF. The CDR3 nucleotides are TGTGCCAGCAGCCCCCAGGAGGGGTACGTCAATGAGCAGTTCTTC.

The chain has TRBV10-3 and TRBJ1-5, with D unclear. Germline V gene data show CDR1 as ENHRY and CDR2 as SYGVKD. The V and J ends lost 0 bases and 9 bases respectively, with 15 bases between them. This CDR3 is built from 15 residues. CDR3 residues: CAISESPGSEGPQHF. The CDR3 DNA is TGTGCCATCAGTGAGTCTCCGGGCTCTGAGGGGCCCCAGCATTTT.

The chain combines TRBV6-5 with TRBJ2-3, with D possibly being TRBD2 (7 bases). The CDR3 is made up of 12 amino acids. The germline V gene has CDR1 MNHEY and CDR2 SVGAGI. V lost 7 bases, J lost 8 bases, and 13 bases lay in between. CDR3 amino acids: CASKGEGGTQYF. DNA of the CDR3: TGTGCCAGCAAGGGGGAGGGAGGTACGCAGTATTTT.

CDR3 DNA: TGTGCCAGCAGCCTTATACAGGGAGGGGAGCAGTTCTTC. Translation: CASSLIQGGEQFF. This chain links TRBV5-4 with TRBJ2-1; perhaps TRBD2 as D (7 bases). CDR3 length equals 13 residues. Trimming shortened V by 4 bases and J by 10 bases, and 15 bases separated the two germline ends. Germline CDR1 is SGHNT and CDR2 is YYREEE (reference sequence).

CDR3 in DNA: TGCAGCGTTCCGGCAGGTGAGCAGTTCTTC. Protein: CSVPAGEQFF. The chain uses TRBV29-1 and TRBJ2-1; D uncertain. CDR1 and CDR2 from the germline V gene are SQVTM and ANQGSEA. The CDR3 length is 10 residues. V was shortened by 5 bases and J by 9 bases, with 8 bases between the two germline ends.

With regard to this clone: The junction shows a germline mismatch at one end, possibly a read error. This chain connects TRBV27 to TRBJ1-3; D is ambiguous. The CDR3 loop spans 15 amino acids. The germline gives CDR1 MNHEY, CDR2 SMNVEV (reference sequence). Here the CDR3 reads CAGSLPPSSGNTIYF. In DNA, the CDR3 is TGTGCCGGCAGTTTACCCCCGAGCTCTGGAAACACCATATATTTT.

The chain joins TRBV5-1 to TRBJ2-1, with TRBD2 matching 9 bases. V was pared by 4 bases and J by 2 bases, with 7 bases of the junction left unmatched. This CDR3 region has 16 residues. The germline gives CDR1 SGHRS, CDR2 YFSETQ. For the CDR3, the DNA is TGCGCCAGCAGCAGGATAGCGGGAGACGCCTACAATGAGCAGTTCTTC. Translated: CASSRIAGDAYNEQFF.

The chain recombines TRBV11-2 with TRBJ1-1; 8 positions agree with TRBD1. The V and J ends lost 5 bases and 6 bases, in that order; junction bases with no gene match: 11. CDR3 length equals 15 residues. The germline V gene has CDR1 SGHAT and CDR2 FQNNGV. CDR3 sequence reads: CASSETGQAYAEAFF. The CDR3 DNA follows: TGTGCCAGCAGCGAGACGGGACAGGCTTACGCTGAAGCTTTCTTT.

V is TRBV29-1 and J is TRBJ2-1; D may be TRBD1 (6 bases). Per the germline V gene, CDR1 is SQVTM and CDR2 is ANQGSEA. V was cut by 6 bases and J by 7 bases, with 19 bases left in between. The CDR3 has 14 amino acids. CDR3 in DNA: TGCAGCGTCAACAGGGAGAGGGCCACGAATGAGCAGTTCTTC. It specifies CSVNRERATNEQFF.

This clone was seen a handful of times. The chain recombines TRBV2 with TRBJ1-4; TRBD1 matches 8 bases. CDR1 and CDR2 (germline): SNHLY, FYNNEI. The J segment lost 8 bases and the V segment lost 6 bases, leaving 11 bases of the junction unmatched. The CDR3 sequence is 15 residues long. The CDR3 region has the DNA TGTGCCAGCAGGCGTCCGGGACAGGCCAGAGAAAAACTGTTTTTT. Translating it yields CASRRPGQAREKLFF. The full variable domain, completed using reference TRBV2 and TRBJ1-4, is EPEVTQTPSHQVTQMGQEVILRCVPISNHLYFYWYRQILGQKVEFLVSFYNNEISEKSEIFDDQFSVERPDGSNFTLKIRSTKLEDSAMYFCASRRPGQAREKLFFGSGTQLSVL.

The chain employs TRBV6-5 and TRBJ2-7; 7 bases map to TRBD2. The V gene's germline CDR1 is MNHEY and CDR2 SVGAGI. The length of the CDR3 is 14 residues. V was pared by 4 bases and J by 9 bases, with 12 bases of the junction left unmatched. CDR3 bases: TGTGCCAGCAGTTCCGCTAGGGAGGGACTCACGCAGTACTTC. Its protein is CASSSAREGLTQYF.

The gene calls are TRBV7-2 and TRBJ1-3; TRBD1 aligns across 9 bases. The CDR3 is 15 residues long. Germline CDR1 SGHTA, CDR2 FQGNSA. Trimming at V came to 5 bases and at J to 4 bases, leaving 6 bases not matched to a gene. The CDR3 nucleotides read TGTGCCAGCAGCAAGGACAGGGGCTGGGGAAACACCATATATTTT. Protein product: CASSKDRGWGNTIYF.